What follows are 9 T cell receptor beta chains derived from one specimen sequenced in a study of OX40 agonist ivuxolimab in advanced cancers. Generated by immunoSEQ multiplex PCR, the TCRdb table keeps only in-frame clones and is missing some. The sample lists approximately 76,000 clones; about 89% were seen once. Sequenced here: CD4+ or CD8+ T cells sorted from blood, sampled in a trial of the OX40 agonist ivuxolimab. The receptor set was obtained from an adult with an advanced solid tumor such as melanoma, head and neck, liver or kidney cancer.

A note on this clone: This sample also contains other DNA sequences that code for the same CDR3. V usage is TRBV20-1 and J usage is TRBJ2-7; D uncertain. V was clipped by 1 base and J by 4 bases, with 5 bases between them. The CDR3 covers 11 residues. Germline lookup yields CDR1 DFQATT and CDR2 SNEGSKA (reference sequence). The DNA for the CDR3 is TGCAGTGCTAGAGGGGTTTACGAGCAGTACTTC. It is translated as CSARGVYEQYF.

This sequence joins TRBV6-1 and TRBJ1-2, with unresolved D. The V end lost 8 bases, the J end lost 0 bases, and 4 bases lay between the germline ends. The CDR3 length is 11 residues. Germline lookup yields CDR1 MNHNS and CDR2 SASEGT. CDR3 residues: CASVTNYGYTF. CDR3 coding DNA: TGTGCCAGCGTTACTAACTATGGCTACACCTTC.

About this clone: Compared with germline, one end of the junction differs, possibly owing to a read error. The chain joins TRBV7-9 to TRBJ2-7; 8 nucleotides line up with TRBD1. CDR1 and CDR2 from the germline V gene are SEHNR and FQNEAQ (reference sequence). This CDR3 comprises 12 residues. The CDR3 here is CGWGTGAYEQYF. In DNA, the CDR3 is TGCGGATGGGGGACAGGAGCCTACGAGCAGTACTTC.

V usage is TRBV6-5 and J usage is TRBJ2-7; D might be TRBD1 or TRBD2, each matching 6 bases. The CDR3 runs to 14 residues. Trimming removed 6 bases at V and 2 bases at J, with 14 bases between. Looked up from germline, CDR1 is MNHEY and CDR2 is SVGAGI. The CDR3 nucleotides read TGTGCCAGCAGGAGCCCCGGGGGCACCTACGAGCAGTACTTC. Protein product: CASRSPGGTYEQYF.

The chain uses TRBV6-5 and TRBJ1-2, with D tentatively TRBD1 (6 bases). Germline loops: CDR1 MNHEY, CDR2 SVGAGI. V lost 6 bases to trimming and J lost 6 bases, with 17 bases between them. There are 14 residues in the CDR3. The CDR3 reads CASSPQGTLNGYTF. The DNA for the CDR3 is TGTGCCAGCAGCCCGCAGGGGACACTCAATGGCTACACCTTC.

The chain couples TRBV27 to TRBJ2-2; 10 bases map to TRBD2. Per germline, CDR1 MNHEY and CDR2 SMNVEV (reference sequence). CDR3 size: 13 residues. V was pared by 8 bases and J by 8 bases, with 5 bases of the junction left unmatched. In DNA, the CDR3 is TGTGCCAGCCAGCGGGGGGGTACTGGGGAGCTGTTTTTT. It encodes CASQRGGTGELFF.

The J gene is TRBJ1-4, the V gene TRBV9, with D tentatively TRBD1 (5 bases). Trimming cost V 3 bases and J 1 base, with 16 bases left between them. The V gene's germline CDR1 is SGDLS and CDR2 YYNGEE. This CDR3 has 17 amino acids. The DNA for the CDR3 is TGTGCCAGCAGCGCATCCGGGTGGCAGGGAACTAATGAAAAACTGTTTTTT. This translates into CASSASGWQGTNEKLFF.

The chain links TRBV6-1 to TRBJ2-3; 10 nucleotides align to TRBD2. This CDR3 has 15 amino acids. V dropped 7 bases and J dropped 2; count of bases not matched to a gene: 6. Germline CDR1 and CDR2: MNHNS and SASEGT. CDR3 coding DNA: TGTGCCAGCATCCGGACTAGCGGAATCACAGATACGCAGTATTTT. Amino acid sequence: CASIRTSGITDTQYF.

The rearrangement links TRBV6-5 to TRBJ2-7; 8 bases are a match to TRBD1. V was pared by 4 bases and J by 5 bases, with 7 bases of the junction left unmatched. This CDR3 is 14 amino acids long. Germline assignment: CDR1 MNHEY and CDR2 SVGAGI. DNA of the CDR3: TGTGCCAGCAGTTCACGACAGGGGATCAACGAGCAGTACTTC. Residues: CASSSRQGINEQYF.